This TCR beta chain stems from a study of yellow fever vaccine responses in identical twins. Whole-study findings and limits: Twins' vaccine T cell response reportedly gave the appearance of partial convergence and partial personalization.

MiXCR, applied by TCRdb to the RT-PCR reads, yields one record per CDR3 protein. The sample includes about 11,000 distinct CDR3 sequences, around 77% of them seen just once. Comments on this clonotype: Its antigen remains unidentified.

CDR1 and CDR2 from the germline V gene are SGDLS and YYNGEE. The trim removed 0 bases at V and 10 bases at J, leaving 8 bases unmatched. The CDR3 sequence is 15 residues long. The chain joins TRBV9 to TRBJ2-1; 9 nucleotides align to TRBD2. This specimen was T cells from blood (PBMCs), unsorted or a sorted subset (not recorded which), taken before or after yellow fever vaccination (not recorded which). The sequence came from a woman younger than 30 who received the yellow fever vaccine. The CDR3 protein is CASSVARASGKEQFF. The CDR3 DNA reads TGTGCCAGCAGCGTAGCTCGCGCTAGCGGGAAAGAGCAGTTCTTC.